The following is a T cell receptor beta chain sequence with its context. Its antigen is as yet unknown. This record belongs to a study of cytomegalovirus exposure and HLA in healthy donors. The overall study: Genetic ancestry analysis placed approximately 79% of the 398 donors that were genotyped in the Caucasian-associated cluster.

Study-level results: DRB1 had the most TCR associations and HLA-C the fewest, a later analysis found, with rates varying by HLA locus. Later analysis identified a missense DCLRE1C variant that was linked to TCR beta V- and J-gene trimming.

PCR employed 60 Vbeta and 13 Jbeta primers. In the study's own analysis: Later, an analysis found tens of millions of unique TCR beta chains, and 8.5 million to 14 million of these were shared. Sequencing used immunoSEQ multiplex PCR; TCRdb keeps in-frame clones, though not all of them. The V and J calls and clone size are taken from that table; D and trimming were inferred from the DNA. This sample's table reports 45,000 or so clones. The receptor comes from a male donor in good health and CMV-seronegative. What was sequenced was PBMCs.

The CDR3 reads CATTQGGGLNQPQHF. As DNA, the CDR3 is TGTGCCACTACCCAGGGAGGGGGACTAAATCAGCCCCAGCATTTT. The rearrangement links TRBV6-1 to TRBJ1-5; perhaps TRBD1 as D (6 bases). The CDR3 loop spans 15 amino acids. Trimming took 10 bases from V and 4 from J, leaving 20 bases between them. Germline assignment: CDR1 MNHNS and CDR2 SASEGT.